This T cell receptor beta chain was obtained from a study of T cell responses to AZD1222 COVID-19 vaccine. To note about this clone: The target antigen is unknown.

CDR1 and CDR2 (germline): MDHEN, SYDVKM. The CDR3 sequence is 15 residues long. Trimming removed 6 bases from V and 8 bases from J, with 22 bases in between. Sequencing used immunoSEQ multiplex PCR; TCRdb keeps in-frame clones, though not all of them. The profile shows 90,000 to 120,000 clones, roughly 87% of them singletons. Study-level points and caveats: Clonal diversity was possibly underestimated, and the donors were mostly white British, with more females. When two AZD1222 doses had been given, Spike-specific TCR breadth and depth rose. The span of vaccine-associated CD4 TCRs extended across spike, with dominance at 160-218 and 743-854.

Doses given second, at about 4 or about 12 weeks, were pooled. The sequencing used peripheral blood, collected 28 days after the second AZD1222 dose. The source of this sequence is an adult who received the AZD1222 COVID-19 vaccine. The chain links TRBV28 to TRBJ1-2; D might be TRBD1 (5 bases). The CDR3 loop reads CASSFPRGRVEGYTF. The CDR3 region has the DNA TGTGCCAGCAGCTTCCCCCGGGGCAGGGTAGAGGGCTACACCTTC.